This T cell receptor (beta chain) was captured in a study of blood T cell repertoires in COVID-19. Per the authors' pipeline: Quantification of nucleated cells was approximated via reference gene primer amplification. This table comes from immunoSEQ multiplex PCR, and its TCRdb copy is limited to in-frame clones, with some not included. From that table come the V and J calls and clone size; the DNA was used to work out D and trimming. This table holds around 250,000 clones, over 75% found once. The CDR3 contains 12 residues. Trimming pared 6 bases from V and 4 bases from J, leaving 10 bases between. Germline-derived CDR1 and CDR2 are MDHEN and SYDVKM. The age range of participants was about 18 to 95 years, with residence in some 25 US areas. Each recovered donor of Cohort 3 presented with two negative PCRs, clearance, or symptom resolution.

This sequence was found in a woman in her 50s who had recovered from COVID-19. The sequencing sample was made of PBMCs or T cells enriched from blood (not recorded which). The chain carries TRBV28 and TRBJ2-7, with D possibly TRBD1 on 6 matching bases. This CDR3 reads CASRVGAYEQYF. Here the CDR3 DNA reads TGTGCCAGCAGGGTGGGGGCATACGAGCAGTACTTC.